Listed here are 9 T cell receptor beta chains from one sample, sequenced in a study of blood T cell repertoires in COVID-19. Some clones are missing from TCRdb's copy, which holds only in-frame ones; the method was immunoSEQ multiplex PCR. The sample shows about 210,000 clones, about 92% of them seen only once. Sequencing was carried out using peripheral blood. The receptors come from a man younger than 40 with acute or convalescent COVID-19.

The chain employs TRBV5-1 and TRBJ1-5; D gene ambiguous. This CDR3 region has 14 residues. Germline-derived CDR1 and CDR2 are SGHRS and YFSETQ. The ends were cut back, 0 bases at V and 7 bases at J, with 11 bases in the middle. The CDR3 region is CASSLALGVQPQHF. The CDR3 DNA reads TGCGCCAGCAGCTTGGCCCTGGGCGTACAGCCCCAGCATTTT.

This chain joins TRBV19 and TRBJ1-2, with D possibly matching TRBD1 (6 bases). CDR1 and CDR2 (germline): LNHDA, SQIVND (reference sequence). Trimming took off 2 bases at V and 1 base at J, with 17 bases between the two ends. This CDR3 has 17 amino acids. The CDR3 DNA is TGTGCCAGTAGTATACTAAGGCGGCAGGGGATTAACTATGGCTACACCTTC. Translation gives CASSILRRQGINYGYTF.

V and J are TRBV29-1 and TRBJ1-1, with D possibly being TRBD1 (6 bases). Trimming took off 4 bases at V and 3 bases at J, with 9 bases between the two ends. Germline V CDR1 and CDR2: SQVTM, ANQGSEA. The CDR3 totals 12 residues. This chain's CDR3 is CSVGDTYTEAFF. The DNA of the CDR3 is TGCAGCGTTGGGGACACCTACACTGAAGCTTTCTTT.

The chain has TRBV9 and TRBJ1-5; D gene unclear. The CDR3 sequence is 15 residues long. Germline V gene lookup returns CDR1 SGDLS and CDR2 YYNGEE. V lost 0 bases and J 1 base, leaving 8 bases between the germline ends. The chain's CDR3 is CASSVDAGSNQPQHF. CDR3 bases: TGTGCCAGCAGCGTAGATGCTGGCAGCAATCAGCCCCAGCATTTT.

This clone was seen only once. The chain links TRBV15 to TRBJ1-1; D call uncertain. The V and J ends lost 1 base and 8 bases respectively, with 8 bases between them. Germline CDR1 and CDR2: LNHNV and YYDKDF (reference sequence). The CDR3 runs 12 residues. Here the CDR3 DNA reads TGTGCCACCAGCAGAGCCGCGAGGGAAGCTTTCTTT. Protein product: CATSRAAREAFF.

The chain is built from TRBV19 and TRBJ1-1, with 9 bases fitting TRBD1. CDR1 is LNHDA and CDR2 is SQIVND in the germline V gene (reference sequence). CDR3 size: 18 residues. The junction had 15 bases not matched to a gene; V was cut back by 3 bases and J by 4 bases. As DNA, the CDR3 is TGTGCCAGTAGTATGGCGATCCGTTGGGACAGGGTGAGCACTGAAGCTTTCTTT. This codes for CASSMAIRWDRVSTEAFF.

V is TRBV19 and J is TRBJ2-7; D call uncertain. Trimming removed 5 bases at V and 3 bases at J, with 8 bases between. This CDR3 spans 12 amino acids. Germline V gene lookup returns CDR1 LNHDA and CDR2 SQIVND (reference sequence). The CDR3: CASSAPNYEQYF. The CDR3 DNA reads as TGTGCCAGTAGTGCCCCTAACTACGAGCAGTACTTC.

With regard to this clone: This specimen includes other DNA sequences encoding the same CDR3. The chain uses TRBV28 and TRBJ2-5, with TRBD2 identical over 15 bases. Germline CDR1 is MDHEN and CDR2 is SYDVKM. CDR3 length equals 16 residues. Losses at the gene ends were 2 bases for V and 2 bases for J; bases not matched to a gene: 0. The CDR3 region is CASSLGLAGGQETQYF. The CDR3 nucleotides read TGTGCCAGCAGTTTAGGACTAGCGGGAGGGCAAGAGACCCAGTACTTC.

The chain links TRBV12-3 or TRBV12-4 to TRBJ1-1, with TRBD1 matching 7 bases. Trimming removed 3 bases from V and 6 bases from J; junction bases left unmatched: 4. CDR3 size: 13 residues. DNA of the CDR3: TGTGCCAGCAGTTTGACAGGGCGTCCTGAAGCTTTCTTT. Its translation: CASSLTGRPEAFF.